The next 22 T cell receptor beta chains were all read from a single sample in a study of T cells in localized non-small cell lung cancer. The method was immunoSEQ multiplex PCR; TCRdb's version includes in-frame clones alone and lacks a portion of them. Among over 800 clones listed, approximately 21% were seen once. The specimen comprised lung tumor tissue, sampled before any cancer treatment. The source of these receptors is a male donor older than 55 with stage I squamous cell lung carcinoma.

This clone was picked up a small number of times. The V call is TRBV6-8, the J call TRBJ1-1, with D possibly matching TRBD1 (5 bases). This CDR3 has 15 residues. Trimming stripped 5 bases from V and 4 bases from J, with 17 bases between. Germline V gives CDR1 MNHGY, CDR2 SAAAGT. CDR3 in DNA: TGTGCCAGCAGTCCCTCGGGGGTCTATGGCACTGAAGCTTTCTTT. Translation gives CASSPSGVYGTEAFF.

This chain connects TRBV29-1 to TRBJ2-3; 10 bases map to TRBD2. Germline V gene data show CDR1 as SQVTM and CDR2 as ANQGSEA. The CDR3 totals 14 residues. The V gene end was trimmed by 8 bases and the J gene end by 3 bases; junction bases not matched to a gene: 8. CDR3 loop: CSTDLAGVTDTQYF. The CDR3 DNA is TGCAGCACCGACCTAGCGGGGGTGACAGATACGCAGTATTTT.

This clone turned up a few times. The CDR3 coding sequence is TGCAGCGGGGGGACCTCTGGAAACACCATATATTTT. This gives the protein CSGGTSGNTIYF. The rearrangement uses TRBV29-1 and TRBJ1-3; possibly TRBD1 for D (5 bases). The CDR3 consists of 12 residues. The V and J ends lost 7 bases and 0 bases respectively, with 7 bases between them. Per germline, CDR1 SQVTM and CDR2 ANQGSEA.

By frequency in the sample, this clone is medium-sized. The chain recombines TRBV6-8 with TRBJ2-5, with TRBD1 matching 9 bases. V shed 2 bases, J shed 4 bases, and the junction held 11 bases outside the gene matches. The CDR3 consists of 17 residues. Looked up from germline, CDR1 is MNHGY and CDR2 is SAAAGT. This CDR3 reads CASSYTGTGRVRETQYF. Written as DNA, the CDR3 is TGTGCCAGCAGTTACACGGGGACAGGGAGGGTCAGAGAGACCCAGTACTTC.

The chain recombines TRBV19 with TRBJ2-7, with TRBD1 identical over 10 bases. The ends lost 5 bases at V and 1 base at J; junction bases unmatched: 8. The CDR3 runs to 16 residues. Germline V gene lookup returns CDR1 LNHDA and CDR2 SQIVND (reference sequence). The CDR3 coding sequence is TGTGCCAGTAGTTTTACTCGGGACAGGGGTTCCTACGAGCAGTACTTC. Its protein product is CASSFTRDRGSYEQYF.

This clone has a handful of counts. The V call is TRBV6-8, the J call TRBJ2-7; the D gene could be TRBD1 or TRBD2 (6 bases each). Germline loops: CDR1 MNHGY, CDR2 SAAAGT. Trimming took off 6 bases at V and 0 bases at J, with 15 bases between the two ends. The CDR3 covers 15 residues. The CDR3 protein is CASRKGGTYSYEQYF. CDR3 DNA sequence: TGTGCCAGCAGGAAGGGGGGAACCTACTCCTACGAGCAGTACTTC.

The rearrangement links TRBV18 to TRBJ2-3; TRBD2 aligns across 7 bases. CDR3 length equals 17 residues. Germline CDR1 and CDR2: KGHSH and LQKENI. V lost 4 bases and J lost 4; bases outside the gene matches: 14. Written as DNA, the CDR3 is TGTGCCAGCTCACGGGAAAAGGGACGCGGGAGATCAGATACGCAGTATTTT. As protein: CASSREKGRGRSDTQYF.

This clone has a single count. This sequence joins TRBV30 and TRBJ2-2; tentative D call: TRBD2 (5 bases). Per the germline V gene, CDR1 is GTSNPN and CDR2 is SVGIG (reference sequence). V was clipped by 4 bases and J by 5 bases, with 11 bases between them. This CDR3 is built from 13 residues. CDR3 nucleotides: TGTGCCTGGACCGGGGTGCGGACCGGGGAGCTGTTTTTT. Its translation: CAWTGVRTGELFF.

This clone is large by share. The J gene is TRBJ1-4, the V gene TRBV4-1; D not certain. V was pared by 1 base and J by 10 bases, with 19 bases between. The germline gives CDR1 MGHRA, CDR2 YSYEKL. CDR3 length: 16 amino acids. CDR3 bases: TGCGCCAGCAGCCAAGCCTCGTCCGTTTTGGGTGGAAAACTGTTTTTT. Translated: CASSQASSVLGGKLFF.

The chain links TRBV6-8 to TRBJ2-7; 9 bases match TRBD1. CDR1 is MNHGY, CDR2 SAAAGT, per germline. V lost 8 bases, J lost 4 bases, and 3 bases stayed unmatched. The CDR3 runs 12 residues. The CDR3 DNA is TGTGCCAGCGGACAGGGGCATTACGAGCAGTACTTC. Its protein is CASGQGHYEQYF.

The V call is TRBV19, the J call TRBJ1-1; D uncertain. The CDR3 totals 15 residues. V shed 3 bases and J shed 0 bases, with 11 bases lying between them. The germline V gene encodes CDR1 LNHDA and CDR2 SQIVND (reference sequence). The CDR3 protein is CASSMRQSLNTEAFF. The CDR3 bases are TGTGCCAGTAGTATGCGGCAGAGCTTGAACACTGAAGCTTTCTTT. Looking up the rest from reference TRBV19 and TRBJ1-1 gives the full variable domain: DGGITQSPKYLFRKEGQNVTLSCEQNLNHDAMYWYRQDPGQGLRLIYYSQIVNDFQKGDIAEGYSVSREKKESFPLTVTSAQKNPTAFYLCASSMRQSLNTEAFFGQGTRLTVV.

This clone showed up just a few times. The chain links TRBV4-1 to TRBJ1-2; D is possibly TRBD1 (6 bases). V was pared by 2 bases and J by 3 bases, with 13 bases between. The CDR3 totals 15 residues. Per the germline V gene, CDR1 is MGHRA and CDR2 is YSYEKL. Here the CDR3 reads CASSQQPDSHYGYTF. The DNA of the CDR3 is TGCGCCAGCAGCCAACAACCGGACAGCCACTATGGCTACACCTTC.

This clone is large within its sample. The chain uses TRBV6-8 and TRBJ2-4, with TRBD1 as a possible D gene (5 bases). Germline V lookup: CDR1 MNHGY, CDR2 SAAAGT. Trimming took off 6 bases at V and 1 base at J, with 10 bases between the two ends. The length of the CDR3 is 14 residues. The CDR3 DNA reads TGTGCCAGCAGAGACAGTGGGGCCAAAAACATTCAGTACTTC. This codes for CASRDSGAKNIQYF.

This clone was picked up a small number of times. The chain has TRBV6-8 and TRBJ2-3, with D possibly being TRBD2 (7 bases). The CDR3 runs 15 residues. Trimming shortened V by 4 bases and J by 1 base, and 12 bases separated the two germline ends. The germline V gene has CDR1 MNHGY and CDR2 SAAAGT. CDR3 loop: CASSSRGRGTDTQYF. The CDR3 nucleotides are TGTGCCAGCAGTTCGAGGGGGAGGGGCACAGATACGCAGTATTTT.

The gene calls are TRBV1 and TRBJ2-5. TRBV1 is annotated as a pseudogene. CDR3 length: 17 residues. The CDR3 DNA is TGCGCCAGCAGCCAATCTATTACGGACCCAAGTTCGGAGACCCAGTACTTC. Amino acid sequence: CASSQSITDPSSETQYF.

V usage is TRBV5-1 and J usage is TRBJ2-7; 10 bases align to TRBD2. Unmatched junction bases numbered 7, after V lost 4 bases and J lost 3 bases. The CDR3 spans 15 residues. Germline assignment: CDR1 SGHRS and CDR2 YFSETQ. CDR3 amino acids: CASSPRVAGGYEQYF. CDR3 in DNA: TGCGCCAGCAGCCCACGAGTAGCGGGAGGCTACGAGCAGTACTTC.

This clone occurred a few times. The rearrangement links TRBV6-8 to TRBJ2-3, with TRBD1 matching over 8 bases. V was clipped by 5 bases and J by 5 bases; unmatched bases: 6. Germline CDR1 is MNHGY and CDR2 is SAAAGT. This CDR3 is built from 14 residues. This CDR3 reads CASSPGQDLDTQYF. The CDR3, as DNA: TGTGCCAGCAGTCCGGGACAGGATTTAGATACGCAGTATTTT.

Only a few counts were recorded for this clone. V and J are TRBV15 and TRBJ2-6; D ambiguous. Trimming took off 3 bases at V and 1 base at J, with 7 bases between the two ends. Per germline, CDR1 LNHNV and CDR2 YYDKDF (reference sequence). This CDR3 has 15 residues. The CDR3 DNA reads TGTGCCACCAGCAGCCTCGGGTCTGGGGCCAACGTCCTGACTTTC. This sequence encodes CATSSLGSGANVLTF.

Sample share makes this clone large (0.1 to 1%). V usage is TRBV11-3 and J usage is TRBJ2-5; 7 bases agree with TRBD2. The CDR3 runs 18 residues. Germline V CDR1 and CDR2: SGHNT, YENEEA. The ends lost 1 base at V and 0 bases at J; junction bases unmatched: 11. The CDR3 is CASSLVGDLLANQETQYF. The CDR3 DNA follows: TGTGCCAGCAGCTTAGTGGGGGATTTACTAGCGAACCAAGAGACCCAGTACTTC.

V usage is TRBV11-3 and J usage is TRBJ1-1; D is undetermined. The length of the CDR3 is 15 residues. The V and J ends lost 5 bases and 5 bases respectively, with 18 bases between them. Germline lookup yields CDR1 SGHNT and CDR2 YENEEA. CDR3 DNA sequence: TGTGCCAGCAGCCACGAAAGTAGAGTGCCAACTGAAGCTTTCTTT. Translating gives CASSHESRVPTEAFF.

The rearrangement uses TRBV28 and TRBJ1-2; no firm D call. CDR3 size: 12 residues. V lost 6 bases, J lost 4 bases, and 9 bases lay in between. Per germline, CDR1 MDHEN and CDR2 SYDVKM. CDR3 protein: CASSRTVYGYTF. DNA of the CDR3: TGTGCCAGCAGCCGAACCGTCTATGGCTACACCTTC.

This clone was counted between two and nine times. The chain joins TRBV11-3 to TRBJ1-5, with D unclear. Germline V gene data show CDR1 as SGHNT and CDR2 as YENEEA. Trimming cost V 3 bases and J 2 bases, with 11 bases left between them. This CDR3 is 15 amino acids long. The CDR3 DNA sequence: TGTGCCAGCAGCTTGAGTAGGGAAGGCAATCAGCCCCAGCATTTT. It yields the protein CASSLSREGNQPQHF.